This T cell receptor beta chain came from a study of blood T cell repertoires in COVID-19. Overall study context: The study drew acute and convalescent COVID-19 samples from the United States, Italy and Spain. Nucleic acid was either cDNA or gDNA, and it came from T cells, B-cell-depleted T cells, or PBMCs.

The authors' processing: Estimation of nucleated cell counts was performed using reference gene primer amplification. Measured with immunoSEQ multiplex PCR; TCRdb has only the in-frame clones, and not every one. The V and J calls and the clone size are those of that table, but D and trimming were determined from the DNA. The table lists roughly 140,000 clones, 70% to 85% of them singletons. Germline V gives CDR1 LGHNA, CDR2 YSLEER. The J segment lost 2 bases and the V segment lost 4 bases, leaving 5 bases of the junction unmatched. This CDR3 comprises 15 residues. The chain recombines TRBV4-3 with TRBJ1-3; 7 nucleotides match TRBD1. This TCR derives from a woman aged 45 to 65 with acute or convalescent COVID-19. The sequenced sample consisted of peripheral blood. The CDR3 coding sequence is TGCGCCAGCAGCCCGTTAGACAGGGCTGGAAACACCATATATTTT. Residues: CASSPLDRAGNTIYF.